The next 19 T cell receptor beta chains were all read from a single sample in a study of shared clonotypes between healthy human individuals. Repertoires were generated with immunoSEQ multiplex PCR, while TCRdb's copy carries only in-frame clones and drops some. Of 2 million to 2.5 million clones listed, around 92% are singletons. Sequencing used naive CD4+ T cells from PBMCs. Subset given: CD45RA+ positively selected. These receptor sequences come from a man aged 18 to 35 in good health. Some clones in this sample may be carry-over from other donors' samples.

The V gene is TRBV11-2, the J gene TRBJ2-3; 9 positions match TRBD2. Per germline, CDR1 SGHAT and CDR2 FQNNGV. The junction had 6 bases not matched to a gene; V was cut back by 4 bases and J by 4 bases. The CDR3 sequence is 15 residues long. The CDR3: CASSWSSGSADTQYF. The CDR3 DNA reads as TGTGCCAGCAGCTGGAGTAGCGGGAGTGCAGATACGCAGTATTTT.

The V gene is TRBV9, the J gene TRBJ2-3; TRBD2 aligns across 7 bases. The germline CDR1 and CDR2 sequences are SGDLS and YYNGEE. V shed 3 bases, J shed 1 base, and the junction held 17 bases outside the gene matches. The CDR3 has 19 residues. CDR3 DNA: TGTGCCAGCAGCGCCCCCTGGGAGGGAGCTACCTCCGGCACAGATACGCAGTATTTT. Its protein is CASSAPWEGATSGTDTQYF.

The CDR3 reads CASSFTTDTEAFF. For the CDR3, the DNA is TGTGCCAGCAGCTTTACGACAGACACTGAAGCTTTCTTT. This chain joins TRBV7-8 and TRBJ1-1; D possibly corresponds to TRBD1 (5 bases). Trimming took off 3 bases at V and 3 bases at J, with 8 bases between the two ends. The CDR3 consists of 13 residues. Germline CDR1 and CDR2: SGHVS and FQNEAQ.

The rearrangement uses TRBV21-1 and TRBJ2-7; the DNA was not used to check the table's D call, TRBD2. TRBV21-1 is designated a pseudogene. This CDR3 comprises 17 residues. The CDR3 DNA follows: TGTGCCAGCAGCAAATTCAGGGCAGGGAGGAGCTCCTACGAGCAGTACTTC. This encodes CASSKFRAGRSSYEQYF.

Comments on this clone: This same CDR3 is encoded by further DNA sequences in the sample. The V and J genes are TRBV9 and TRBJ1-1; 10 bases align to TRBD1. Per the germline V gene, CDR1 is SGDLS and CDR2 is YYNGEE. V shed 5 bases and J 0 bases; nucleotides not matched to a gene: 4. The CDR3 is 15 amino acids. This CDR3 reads CASSAGQGLNTEAFF. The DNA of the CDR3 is TGTGCCAGCAGTGCGGGACAGGGGTTGAACACTGAAGCTTTCTTT. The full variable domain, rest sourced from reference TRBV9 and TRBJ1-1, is DSGVTQTPKHLITATGQRVTLRCSPRSGDLSVYWYQQSLDQGLQFLIQYYNGEERAKGNILERFSAQQFPDLHSELNLSSLELGDSALYFCASSAGQGLNTEAFFGQGTRLTVV.

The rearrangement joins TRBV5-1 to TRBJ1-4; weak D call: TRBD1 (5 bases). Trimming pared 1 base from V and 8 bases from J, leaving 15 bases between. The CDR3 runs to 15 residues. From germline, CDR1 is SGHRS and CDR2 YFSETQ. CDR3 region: CASSLIGAGREKLFF. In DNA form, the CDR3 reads TGCGCCAGCAGCTTGATTGGGGCAGGGCGCGAAAAACTGTTTTTT.

CDR3: CASSYPGDRGKTYGYTF. The CDR3 DNA is TGTGCCAGCAGTTACCCCGGCGACAGGGGGAAGACCTATGGCTACACCTTC. V usage is TRBV28 and J usage is TRBJ1-2; 9 nucleotides line up with TRBD1. Trimming cost V 4 bases and J 4 bases; bases outside gene matches: 13. The CDR3 totals 17 residues. Germline-derived CDR1 and CDR2 are MDHEN and SYDVKM.

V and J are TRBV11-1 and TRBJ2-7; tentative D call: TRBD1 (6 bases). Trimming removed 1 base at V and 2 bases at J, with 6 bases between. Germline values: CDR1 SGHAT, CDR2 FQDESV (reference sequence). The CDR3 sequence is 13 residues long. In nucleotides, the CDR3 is TGTGCCAGCAGCTTAGGGACAGCCTACGAGCAGTACTTC. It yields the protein CASSLGTAYEQYF.

The CDR3 bases are TGTGCCAGCAGCTTAGTTGTGAGGGCAGGGGGGTCCTATGGCTACACCTTC. Translating it yields CASSLVVRAGGSYGYTF. The chain uses TRBV11-2 and TRBJ1-2, with 7 positions matching TRBD1. V was pared by 1 base and J by 4 bases, with 12 bases of the junction left unmatched. This CDR3 comprises 17 residues. Germline V gene lookup returns CDR1 SGHAT and CDR2 FQNNGV. Combining the CDR3 with reference TRBV11-2 and TRBJ1-2 gives the whole variable domain EAGVAQSPRYKIIEKRQSVAFWCNPISGHATLYWYQQILGQGPKLLIQFQNNGVVDDSQLPKDRFSAERLKGVDSTLKIQPAKLEDSAVYLCASSLVVRAGGSYGYTFGSGTRLTVV.

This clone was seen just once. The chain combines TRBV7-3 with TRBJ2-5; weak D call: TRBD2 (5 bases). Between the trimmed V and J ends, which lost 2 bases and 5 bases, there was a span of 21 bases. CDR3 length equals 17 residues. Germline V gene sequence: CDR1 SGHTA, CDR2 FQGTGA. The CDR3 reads CASSLYSGRRARETQYF. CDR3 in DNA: TGTGCCAGCAGCTTATATTCGGGAAGAAGGGCGAGGGAGACCCAGTACTTC.

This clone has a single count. CDR3 nucleotides: TGTGCCAGCAGCAAAAGGATATTAGCGGATTTCAGCGAGACCCAGTACTTC. Its protein product is CASSKRILADFSETQYF. The rearrangement links TRBV27 to TRBJ2-5; a possible D gene is TRBD2 (6 bases). The V end lost 6 bases, the J end lost 5 bases, and 25 bases lay between the germline ends. This CDR3 comprises 17 residues. Germline V gene lookup returns CDR1 MNHEY and CDR2 SMNVEV (reference sequence).

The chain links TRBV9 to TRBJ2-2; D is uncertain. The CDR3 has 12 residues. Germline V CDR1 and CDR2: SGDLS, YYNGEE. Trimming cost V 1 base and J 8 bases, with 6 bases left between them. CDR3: CASSVYMGELFF. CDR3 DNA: TGTGCCAGCAGCGTATACATGGGGGAGCTGTTTTTT.

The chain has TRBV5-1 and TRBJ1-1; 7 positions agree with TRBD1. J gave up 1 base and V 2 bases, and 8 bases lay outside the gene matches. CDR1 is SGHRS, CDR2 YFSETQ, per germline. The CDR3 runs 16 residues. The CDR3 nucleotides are TGCGCCAGCAGCTTATTACAGGGGACGGGGAACACTGAAGCTTTCTTT. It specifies CASSLLQGTGNTEAFF.

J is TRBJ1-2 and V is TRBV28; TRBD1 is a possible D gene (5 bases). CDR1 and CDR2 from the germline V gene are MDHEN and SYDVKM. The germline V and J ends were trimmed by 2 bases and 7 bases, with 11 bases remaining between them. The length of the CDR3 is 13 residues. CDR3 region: CASSLGGASGYTF. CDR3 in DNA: TGTGCCAGCAGTTTAGGAGGGGCGAGTGGCTACACCTTC.

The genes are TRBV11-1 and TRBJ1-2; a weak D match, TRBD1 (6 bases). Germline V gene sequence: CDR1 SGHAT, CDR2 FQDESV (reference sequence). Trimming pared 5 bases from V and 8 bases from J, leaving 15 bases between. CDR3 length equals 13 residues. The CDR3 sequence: CASSVDRLGGYTF. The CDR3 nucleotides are TGTGCCAGCAGCGTAGACAGGTTAGGCGGCTACACCTTC. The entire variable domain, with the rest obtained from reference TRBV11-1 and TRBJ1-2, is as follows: EAEVAQSPRYKITEKSQAVAFWCDPISGHATLYWYRQILGQGPELLVQFQDESVVDDSQLPKDRFSAERLKGVDSTLKIQPAELGDSAMYLCASSVDRLGGYTFGSGTRLTVV.

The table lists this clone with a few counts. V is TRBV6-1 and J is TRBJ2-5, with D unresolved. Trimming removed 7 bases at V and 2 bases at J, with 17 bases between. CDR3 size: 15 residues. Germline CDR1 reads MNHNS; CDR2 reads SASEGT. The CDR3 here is CASKPMVPYQETQYF. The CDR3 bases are TGTGCCAGCAAGCCGATGGTACCATATCAAGAGACCCAGTACTTC.

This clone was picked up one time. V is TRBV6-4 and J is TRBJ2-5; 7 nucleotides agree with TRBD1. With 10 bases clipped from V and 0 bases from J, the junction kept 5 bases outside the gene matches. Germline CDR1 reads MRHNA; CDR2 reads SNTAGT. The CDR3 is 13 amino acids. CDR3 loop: CANPDRDQETQYF. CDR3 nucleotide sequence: TGTGCCAACCCAGACAGGGACCAAGAGACCCAGTACTTC.

The CDR3 DNA reads TGTGCCAGCAGCTTAGGTTGGCAGGGGGGAGTGACCCGGGAGCTGTTTTTT. Amino acid sequence: CASSLGWQGGVTRELFF. This sequence joins TRBV11-2 and TRBJ2-2, with D tentatively TRBD1 (7 bases). The V gene lost 1 base and the J gene lost 9 bases, with 21 bases spanning the gap. Germline CDR1 SGHAT, CDR2 FQNNGV. The CDR3 length is 17 residues.

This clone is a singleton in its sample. The CDR3 loop is CASSPRGVVDTQYF. CDR3 bases: TGTGCCAGCAGTCCCCGTGGAGTGGTAGATACGCAGTATTTT. The genes are TRBV5-5 and TRBJ2-3, with D uncertain. The V gene lost 5 bases and the J gene lost 5 bases, with 15 bases spanning the gap. Germline lookup yields CDR1 SGHKS and CDR2 YYEKEE (reference sequence). The CDR3 spans 14 residues.